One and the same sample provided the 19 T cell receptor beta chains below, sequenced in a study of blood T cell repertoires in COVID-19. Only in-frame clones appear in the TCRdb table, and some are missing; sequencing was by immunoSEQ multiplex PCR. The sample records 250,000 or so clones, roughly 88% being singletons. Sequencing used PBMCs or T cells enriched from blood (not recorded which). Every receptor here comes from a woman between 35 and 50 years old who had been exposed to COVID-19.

This CDR3 reads CASSFGGKDEKLFF. The CDR3 DNA follows: TGTGCCAGCAGTTTCGGAGGGAAGGATGAAAAACTGTTTTTT. This chain links TRBV28 with TRBJ1-4, with D unresolved. V lost 3 bases and J lost 6, with 11 bases in between. The V gene's germline CDR1 is MDHEN and CDR2 SYDVKM. This CDR3 region has 14 residues. Using reference TRBV28 and TRBJ1-4 for the parts outside the CDR3, the full variable domain is DVKVTQSSRYLVKRTGEKVFLECVQDMDHENMFWYRQDPGLGLRLIYFSYDVKMKEKGDIPEGYSVSREKKERFSLILESASTNQTSMYLCASSFGGKDEKLFFGSGTQLSVL.

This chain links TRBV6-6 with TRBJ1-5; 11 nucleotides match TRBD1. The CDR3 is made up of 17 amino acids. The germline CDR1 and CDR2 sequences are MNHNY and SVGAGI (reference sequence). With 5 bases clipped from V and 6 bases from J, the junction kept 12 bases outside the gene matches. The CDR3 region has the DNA TGTGCCAGCAGTCCCTCATTTGGGGACAGGGGGTTTCAGCCCCAGCATTTT. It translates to CASSPSFGDRGFQPQHF.

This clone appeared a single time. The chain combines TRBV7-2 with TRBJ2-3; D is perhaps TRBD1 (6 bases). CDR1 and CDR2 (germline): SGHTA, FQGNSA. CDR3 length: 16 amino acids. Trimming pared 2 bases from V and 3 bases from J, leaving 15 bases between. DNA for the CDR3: TGTGCCAGCAGCTTAACCCAGGGGCGATTAACAGATACGCAGTATTTT. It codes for CASSLTQGRLTDTQYF.

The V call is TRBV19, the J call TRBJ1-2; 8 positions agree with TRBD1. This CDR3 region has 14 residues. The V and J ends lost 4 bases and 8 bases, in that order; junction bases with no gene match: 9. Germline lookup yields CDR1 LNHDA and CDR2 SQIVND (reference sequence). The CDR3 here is CASSTGQGVGGYTF. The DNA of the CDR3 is TGTGCCAGTAGTACCGGACAGGGAGTAGGCGGCTACACCTTC.

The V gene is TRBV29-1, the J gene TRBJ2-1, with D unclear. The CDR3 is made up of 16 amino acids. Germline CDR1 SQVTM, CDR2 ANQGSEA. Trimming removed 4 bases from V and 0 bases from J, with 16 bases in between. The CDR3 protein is CSVVSGGSASYNEQFF. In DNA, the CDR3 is TGCAGCGTTGTATCGGGTGGGTCAGCCTCCTACAATGAGCAGTTCTTC.

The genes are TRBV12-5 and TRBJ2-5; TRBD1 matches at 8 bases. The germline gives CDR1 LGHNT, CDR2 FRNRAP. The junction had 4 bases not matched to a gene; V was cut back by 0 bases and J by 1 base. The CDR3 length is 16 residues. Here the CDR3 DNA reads TGTGCTAGTGGTTTGGTACAGGGGGGAGCCCAAGAGACCCAGTACTTC. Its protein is CASGLVQGGAQETQYF.

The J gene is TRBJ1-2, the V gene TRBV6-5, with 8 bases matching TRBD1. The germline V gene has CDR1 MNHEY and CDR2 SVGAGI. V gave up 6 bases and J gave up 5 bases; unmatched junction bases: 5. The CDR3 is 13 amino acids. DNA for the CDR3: TGTGCCAGCAGCCCAGGGGGCCGGTATGGCTACACCTTC. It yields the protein CASSPGGRYGYTF.

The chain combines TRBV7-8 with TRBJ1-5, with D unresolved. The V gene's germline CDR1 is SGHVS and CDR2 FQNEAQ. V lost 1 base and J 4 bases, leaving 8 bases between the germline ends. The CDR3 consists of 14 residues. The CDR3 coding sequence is TGTGCCAGCAGCTTAGGGGAGAGAAATCAGCCCCAGCATTTT. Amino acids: CASSLGERNQPQHF.

Here the CDR3 reads CASSLEPGVSLGLAKNIQYF. In nucleotides, the CDR3 is TGCGCCAGCAGCTTAGAGCCGGGAGTCTCTCTTGGATTAGCCAAAAACATTCAGTACTTC. The chain carries TRBV5-1 and TRBJ2-4, with a tentative D call TRBD2 (6 bases). Trimming removed 2 bases from V and 0 bases from J, with 24 bases in between. The CDR3 runs 20 residues. Germline CDR1 reads SGHRS; CDR2 reads YFSETQ.

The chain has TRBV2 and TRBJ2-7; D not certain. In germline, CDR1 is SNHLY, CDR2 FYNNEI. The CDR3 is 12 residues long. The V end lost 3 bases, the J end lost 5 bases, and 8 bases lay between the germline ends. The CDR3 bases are TGTGCCAGCAGTGATTTACACCACGAGCAGTACTTC. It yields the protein CASSDLHHEQYF.

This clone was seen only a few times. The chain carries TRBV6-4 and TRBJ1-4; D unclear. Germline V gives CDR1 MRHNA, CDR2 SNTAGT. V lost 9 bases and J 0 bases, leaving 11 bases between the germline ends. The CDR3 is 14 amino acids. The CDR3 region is CARGRRSTNEKLFF. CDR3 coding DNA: TGTGCCAGAGGACGGAGGTCAACTAATGAAAAACTGTTTTTT.

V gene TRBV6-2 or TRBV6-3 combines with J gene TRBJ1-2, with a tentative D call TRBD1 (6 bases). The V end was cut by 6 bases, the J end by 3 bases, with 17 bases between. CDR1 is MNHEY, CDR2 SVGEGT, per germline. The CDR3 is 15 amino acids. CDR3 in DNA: TGTGCCAGCAGCTCCCGATGGGGGCGCGACTATGGCTACACCTTC. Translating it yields CASSSRWGRDYGYTF.

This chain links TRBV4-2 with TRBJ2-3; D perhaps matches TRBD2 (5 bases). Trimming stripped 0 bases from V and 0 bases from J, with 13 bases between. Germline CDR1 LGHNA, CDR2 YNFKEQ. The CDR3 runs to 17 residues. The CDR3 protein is CASSQDLWEMSTDTQYF. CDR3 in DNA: TGTGCCAGCAGCCAAGATCTTTGGGAGATGAGCACAGATACGCAGTATTTT.

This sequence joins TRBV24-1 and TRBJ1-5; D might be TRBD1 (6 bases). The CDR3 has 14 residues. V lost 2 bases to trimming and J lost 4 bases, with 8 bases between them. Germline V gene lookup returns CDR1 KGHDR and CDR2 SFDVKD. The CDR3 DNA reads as TGTGCCACCAGTGATTCAGGGGAAAATCAGCCCCAGCATTTT. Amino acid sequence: CATSDSGENQPQHF.

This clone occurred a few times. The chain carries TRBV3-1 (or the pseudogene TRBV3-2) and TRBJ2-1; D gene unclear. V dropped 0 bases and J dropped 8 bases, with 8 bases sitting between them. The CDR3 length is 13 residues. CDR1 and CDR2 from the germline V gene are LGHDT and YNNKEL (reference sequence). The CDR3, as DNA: TGTGCCAGCAGCCAAGAGTCCCGGGATGAGCAGTTCTTC. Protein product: CASSQESRDEQFF.

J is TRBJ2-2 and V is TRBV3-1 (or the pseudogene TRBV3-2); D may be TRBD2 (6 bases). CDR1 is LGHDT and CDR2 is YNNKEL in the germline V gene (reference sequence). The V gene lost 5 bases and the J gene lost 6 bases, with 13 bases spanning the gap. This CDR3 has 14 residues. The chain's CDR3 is CASSVTVAAGELFF. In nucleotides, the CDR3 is TGTGCCAGCAGCGTAACCGTAGCGGCCGGGGAGCTGTTTTTT.

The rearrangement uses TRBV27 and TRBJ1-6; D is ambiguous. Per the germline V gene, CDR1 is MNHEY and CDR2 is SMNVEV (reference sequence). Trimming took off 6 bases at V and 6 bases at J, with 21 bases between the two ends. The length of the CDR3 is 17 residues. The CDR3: CASRLMAGSQSNSPLHF. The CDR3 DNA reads TGTGCCAGCAGATTAATGGCGGGATCACAATCTAATTCACCCCTCCACTTT.

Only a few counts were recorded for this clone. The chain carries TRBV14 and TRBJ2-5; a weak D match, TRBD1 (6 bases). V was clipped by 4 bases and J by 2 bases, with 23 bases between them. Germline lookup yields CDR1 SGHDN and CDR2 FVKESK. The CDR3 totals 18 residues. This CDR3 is CASSLSGVWGYGQETQYF. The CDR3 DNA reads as TGTGCCAGCAGCCTTTCAGGGGTTTGGGGGTATGGACAAGAGACCCAGTACTTC.

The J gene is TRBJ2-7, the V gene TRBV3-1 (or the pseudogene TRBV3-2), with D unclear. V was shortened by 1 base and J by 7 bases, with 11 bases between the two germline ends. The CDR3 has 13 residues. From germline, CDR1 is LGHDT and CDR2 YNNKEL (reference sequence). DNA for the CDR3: TGTGCCAGCAGCCAAGTTACCGGTGGTGAGCAGTACTTC. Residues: CASSQVTGGEQYF.